Listed here are 27 T cell receptor beta chains from one sample, sequenced in a study of T cell responses to AZD1222 COVID-19 vaccine. Repertoires were generated with immunoSEQ multiplex PCR, while TCRdb's copy carries only in-frame clones and drops some. This sample yields fewer than 200,000 clones, of which 75% to 90% are seen a single time; roughly 6% belongs to the top ten. The source material was peripheral blood, sampled on day 0 of AZD1222 vaccination. The origin of the receptors is an adult in good health.

V usage is TRBV7-2 and J usage is TRBJ2-7; 8 positions agree with TRBD1. The CDR3 has 14 amino acids. Germline lookup yields CDR1 SGHTA and CDR2 FQGNSA. The ends lost 5 bases at V and 1 base at J; junction bases unmatched: 4. CDR3 amino acids: CASSDRTGSYEQYF. In nucleotides, the CDR3 is TGTGCCAGCAGCGACAGGACAGGGTCCTACGAGCAGTACTTC.

The chain joins TRBV19 to TRBJ1-5, with 9 positions matching TRBD1. Germline V CDR1 and CDR2: LNHDA, SQIVND (reference sequence). The CDR3 is 15 residues long. V shed 5 bases, J shed 4 bases, and the junction held 6 bases outside the gene matches. The CDR3 nucleotides are TGTGCCAGTAGTTCACCAGGACAGGGGAATCAGCCCCAGCATTTT. As protein: CASSSPGQGNQPQHF.

This sequence joins TRBV6-5 and TRBJ2-3, with D perhaps matching TRBD1 or TRBD2 (5 bases each). This CDR3 region has 16 residues. V was pared by 0 bases and J by 1 base, with 11 bases between. Germline-derived CDR1 and CDR2 are MNHEY and SVGAGI. The CDR3, as DNA: TGTGCCAGCAGTTACTCGGGGGATTTGGGCACAGATACGCAGTATTTT. It codes for CASSYSGDLGTDTQYF.

V usage is TRBV28 and J usage is TRBJ1-1; the D is unclear. Germline lookup yields CDR1 MDHEN and CDR2 SYDVKM. The CDR3 has 13 residues. Trimming took off 5 bases at V and 1 base at J, with 8 bases between the two ends. The CDR3, as DNA: TGTGCCAGCAGTCCCTCGGGGAACACTGAAGCTTTCTTT. Translating it yields CASSPSGNTEAFF.

The chain is built from TRBV9 and TRBJ1-2; D might be TRBD1 (5 bases). V shed 0 bases and J shed 0 bases, with 12 bases lying between them. The germline CDR1 and CDR2 sequences are SGDLS and YYNGEE. The CDR3 spans 16 residues. The CDR3, as DNA: TGTGCCAGCAGCGTAGGGGGGACGTTAGCTAACTATGGCTACACCTTC. Amino acid sequence: CASSVGGTLANYGYTF.

The gene calls are TRBV19 and TRBJ2-5; 8 bases match TRBD1. The trim removed 3 bases at V and 4 bases at J, leaving 7 bases unmatched. The CDR3 loop spans 15 amino acids. Germline V gives CDR1 LNHDA, CDR2 SQIVND (reference sequence). The CDR3 coding sequence is TGTGCCAGTAGTATGGGGCAGGGGGCAGGAGAGACCCAGTACTTC. It is translated as CASSMGQGAGETQYF.

The V and J genes are TRBV6-5 and TRBJ1-3; no clear D gene. Germline V gene sequence: CDR1 MNHEY, CDR2 SVGAGI. Trimming left V 0 bases short and J 1 base short, with 7 bases between. The CDR3 contains 15 residues. The CDR3, as DNA: TGTGCCAGCAGTTACTCATTGGCATCTGGAAACACCATATATTTT. Encoded protein: CASSYSLASGNTIYF.

The chain is built from TRBV23-1 and TRBJ1-5, with 11 bases fitting TRBD1. TRBV23-1 is an ORF, with its function uncertain. The trim removed 3 bases at V and 0 bases at J, leaving 4 bases unmatched. The CDR3 is made up of 17 amino acids. The CDR3 coding sequence is TGCGCCAGCAGTCAGGGACAGGGGGTACATAGCAATCAGCCCCAGCATTTT. As protein: CASSQGQGVHSNQPQHF.

The rearrangement links TRBV6-5 to TRBJ1-2; 7 nucleotides align to TRBD1. The CDR3 spans 13 residues. The germline CDR1 and CDR2 sequences are MNHEY and SVGAGI. Losses at the gene ends were 10 bases for V and 0 bases for J; bases not matched to a gene: 5. This CDR3 is CAIRDSANYGYTF. CDR3 coding DNA: TGTGCCATCCGGGACAGTGCTAACTATGGCTACACCTTC.

The chain combines TRBV30 with TRBJ1-4; no firm D call. CDR1 and CDR2 (germline): GTSNPN, SVGIG (reference sequence). The CDR3 covers 17 residues. V was shortened by 2 bases and J by 0 bases, with 16 bases between the two germline ends. CDR3 coding DNA: TGTGCCTGGAGTTCGGCAAGGAGCATTGCAACTAATGAAAAACTGTTTTTT. Translating it yields CAWSSARSIATNEKLFF.

The rearrangement links TRBV4-1 to TRBJ1-4; maybe TRBD1 (6 bases). Trimming removed 0 bases at V and 7 bases at J, with 15 bases between. Germline loops: CDR1 MGHRA, CDR2 YSYEKL. This CDR3 spans 16 amino acids. CDR3 amino acids: CASSQEIRRGGEKLFF. The CDR3 region has the DNA TGCGCCAGCAGCCAAGAGATTCGCAGGGGAGGTGAAAAACTGTTTTTT.

The chain couples TRBV11-2 to TRBJ2-5; no definite D call. Deletions cut 2 bases from V and 10 bases from J, with 14 bases between. Per germline, CDR1 SGHAT and CDR2 FQNNGV. This CDR3 has 13 amino acids. CDR3 residues: CASSLRSLLNQYF. The CDR3 coding sequence is TGTGCCAGCAGCTTAAGGTCCCTTCTTAACCAGTACTTC.

The rearrangement uses TRBV5-1 and TRBJ2-3; 13 nucleotides align to TRBD2. The V gene end was trimmed by 0 bases and the J gene end by 3 bases; junction bases not matched to a gene: 4. The germline V gene encodes CDR1 SGHRS and CDR2 YFSETQ. The CDR3 has 17 amino acids. The CDR3 coding sequence is TGCGCCAGCAGCTTGGCTCGGACTAGCGGGAGAACAGATACGCAGTATTTT. This encodes CASSLARTSGRTDTQYF.

This chain connects TRBV6-5 to TRBJ1-4, with D perhaps matching TRBD1 (5 bases). This CDR3 has 15 amino acids. Trimming removed 7 bases at V and 5 bases at J, with 17 bases between. Germline V gene data show CDR1 as MNHEY and CDR2 as SVGAGI. The CDR3 DNA reads TGTGCCAGCAAACAGCTTCTTGGGGGAAATGAAAAACTGTTTTTT. Residues: CASKQLLGGNEKLFF.

The chain joins TRBV5-1 to TRBJ2-1, with D uncertain. The CDR3 runs 15 residues. The V end lost 0 bases, the J end lost 9 bases, and 16 bases lay between the germline ends. Germline V gene data show CDR1 as SGHRS and CDR2 as YFSETQ. The CDR3 protein is CASSLDSGGYGEQFF. The CDR3 nucleotides read TGCGCCAGCAGCTTGGACAGTGGTGGTTATGGTGAGCAGTTCTTC.

A single count supports this clone. This CDR3 is CASGRGGTGANVLTF. The CDR3 region has the DNA TGTGCCAGCGGCCGGGGAGGGACTGGGGCCAACGTCCTGACTTTC. This rearrangement joins TRBV7-2 to TRBJ2-6; the match to TRBD2 covers 7 bases. The CDR3 loop spans 15 amino acids. The trim removed 8 bases at V and 2 bases at J, leaving 6 bases unmatched. CDR1 is SGHTA and CDR2 is FQGNSA in the germline V gene.

V gene TRBV19 combines with J gene TRBJ1-1; possible D gene TRBD1, 6 bases. Germline V gene lookup returns CDR1 LNHDA and CDR2 SQIVND (reference sequence). CDR3 length equals 16 residues. V dropped 5 bases and J dropped 4 bases, with 20 bases sitting between them. The CDR3 spells CASSSSRGGRITEAFF. The CDR3 DNA reads TGTGCCAGTAGTTCCAGCCGTGGGGGGCGCATCACTGAAGCTTTCTTT.

This chain links TRBV30 with TRBJ1-3; tentatively, D is TRBD1 (5 bases). CDR1 is GTSNPN and CDR2 is SVGIG in the germline V gene (reference sequence). CDR3 length: 15 residues. Trimming shortened V by 3 bases and J by 3 bases, and 15 bases separated the two germline ends. CDR3 sequence reads: CAWSVAGGNGNTIYF. The CDR3 DNA is TGTGCCTGGAGCGTAGCGGGGGGTAATGGAAACACCATATATTTT.

The rearrangement joins TRBV29-1 to TRBJ2-2, with TRBD1 matching over 11 bases. This CDR3 is 14 amino acids long. The junction had 1 base not matched to a gene; V was cut back by 7 bases and J by 0 bases. Germline V gene data show CDR1 as SQVTM and CDR2 as ANQGSEA. CDR3 sequence: CSGGQGANTGELFF. The DNA for the CDR3 is TGCAGCGGGGGACAGGGGGCGAACACCGGGGAGCTGTTTTTT.

This clone was seen only once. The chain recombines TRBV7-3 with TRBJ2-5; 8 bases are shared with TRBD1. Germline V gives CDR1 SGHTA, CDR2 FQGTGA. V gave up 5 bases and J gave up 5 bases; unmatched junction bases: 7. The CDR3 is made up of 14 amino acids. The CDR3 sequence: CASSQQGGAETQYF. For the CDR3, the DNA is TGTGCCAGCAGCCAACAGGGGGGCGCGGAGACCCAGTACTTC.

This chain joins TRBV6-5 and TRBJ1-2; no firm D call. V was cut by 0 bases and J by 6 bases, with 11 bases left in between. Germline V lookup: CDR1 MNHEY, CDR2 SVGAGI. CDR3 size: 14 residues. In DNA form, the CDR3 reads TGTGCCAGCAGTTACTCGGCTTCAATAAATGGCTACACCTTC. This translates into CASSYSASINGYTF.

The CDR3 spells CASSLDPIAGTSTDTQYF. CDR3 in DNA: TGCGCCAGCAGCTTGGATCCCATAGCGGGAACTAGCACAGATACGCAGTATTTT. This chain connects TRBV5-1 to TRBJ2-3, with 8 positions matching TRBD2. The CDR3 is 18 residues long. The germline V gene encodes CDR1 SGHRS and CDR2 YFSETQ. V was clipped by 0 bases and J by 0 bases; unmatched bases: 9.

This clone appeared once. The chain uses TRBV7-2 and TRBJ1-6; 8 bases align to TRBD1. This CDR3 region has 16 residues. The germline V gene encodes CDR1 SGHTA and CDR2 FQGNSA. V lost 5 bases to trimming and J lost 7 bases; unmatched junction nucleotides: 10. CDR3 loop: CASSPRAGTGNSPLHF. The DNA for the CDR3 is TGTGCCAGCAGCCCACGAGCCGGGACAGGCAATTCACCCCTCCACTTT.

The gene calls are TRBV10-3 and TRBJ1-2; D remains unclear. The CDR3 is 13 residues long. Germline V lookup: CDR1 ENHRY, CDR2 SYGVKD. V was clipped by 3 bases and J by 5 bases, with 10 bases between them. The CDR3, as DNA: TGTGCCATCAGTGAAGAGAGACCTTATGGCTACACCTTC. It yields the protein CAISEERPYGYTF.

The V gene is TRBV18, the J gene TRBJ1-1; 8 bases map to TRBD1. Trimming at V came to 6 bases and at J to 2 bases, leaving 14 bases not matched to a gene. The CDR3 totals 17 residues. The germline CDR1 and CDR2 sequences are KGHSH and LQKENI. As DNA, the CDR3 is TGTGCCAGCTCGCCGACCCCGGGACAGGTATACAACACTGAAGCTTTCTTT. The encoded protein is CASSPTPGQVYNTEAFF.

The rearrangement links TRBV7-9 to TRBJ1-2, with no clear D. The germline CDR1 and CDR2 sequences are SEHNR and FQNEAQ (reference sequence). CDR3 length: 14 amino acids. Between the trimmed V and J ends, which lost 1 base and 4 bases, there was a span of 10 bases. The CDR3, as DNA: TGTGCCAGCAGCTTAGACGTCTCGCTCTATGGCTACACCTTC. This sequence encodes CASSLDVSLYGYTF.

The chain couples TRBV27 to TRBJ2-3; a weak D match, TRBD2 (6 bases). The CDR3 length is 13 residues. Germline-derived CDR1 and CDR2 are MNHEY and SMNVEV (reference sequence). V was trimmed by 4 bases and J by 4 bases, leaving 9 bases between them. The CDR3 spells CASSSTGADTQYF. CDR3 DNA sequence: TGTGCCAGCAGTTCTACGGGGGCAGATACGCAGTATTTT.